Listed below are T cell receptor beta chains from one sample, sequenced in a study of blood T cell repertoires in COVID-19. Sequencing was performed with immunoSEQ multiplex PCR; in TCRdb, only in-frame clones are kept and a portion is missing. Among around 210,000 clones listed, around 90% were seen once. Material for sequencing was PBMCs or T cells enriched from blood (not recorded which). The receptors were sampled from a woman aged 18-29 years who had recovered from COVID-19. Both conserved end residues are part of each CDR3. A D gene is named only where the DNA matches it firmly. Size values are once, few and many counts, or a class for expanded clones, and some rows have none.

CDR3 protein	CDR3 DNA	D gene	CDR3 length	clone size	V gene	J gene
CASSLSGAKYGYTF	TGTGCCAGCAGTTTATCAGGGGCGAAGTATGGCTACACCTTC	-	14	-	TRBV28	TRBJ1-2
CASRERDNSPLHF	TGTGCCAGCAGGGAGAGGGATAATTCACCCCTCCACTTT	-	13	once	TRBV6-4	TRBJ1-6
CASSFKGAVYF	TGTGCCAGCAGTTTTAAGGGGGCGGTGTACTTC	TRBD1	11	-	TRBV6-7	TRBJ2-7
CASKDRGANYGYTF	TGTGCCAGCAAGGACAGGGGTGCCAACTATGGCTACACCTTC	TRBD1	14	-	TRBV27	TRBJ1-2
CASQDPRGLDEKLFF	TGTGCCAGCCAAGACCCTAGGGGTTTGGATGAAAAACTGTTTTTT	-	15	-	TRBV19	TRBJ1-4
CASSLTGGNYGYTF	TGTGCCAGCAGTTTGACAGGGGGGAACTATGGCTACACCTTC	TRBD1	14	-	TRBV27	TRBJ1-2
CASSLVSGLLDTQYF	TGTGCCAGCAGTTTAGTTTCGGGACTACTTGATACGCAGTATTTT	TRBD2	15	-	TRBV28	TRBJ2-3
CASSEGRGASNEQFF	TGTGCCAGCAGTGAAGGGCGGGGGGCCTCTAATGAGCAGTTCTTC	TRBD2	15	-	TRBV6-4	TRBJ2-1
CAISELLSADGYTF	TGTGCCATCAGTGAGTTACTTAGTGCTGATGGCTACACCTTC	-	14	once	TRBV10-3	TRBJ1-2
CAIQLRPDTGELFF	TGTGCCATCCAGTTACGTCCTGACACCGGGGAGCTGTTTTTT	-	14	-	TRBV10-3	TRBJ2-2
CASSLAGGSNTIYF	TGTGCCAGCAGCTTAGCGGGGGGGTCAAACACCATATATTTT	-	14	-	TRBV13	TRBJ1-3
CASSRGIMLLTGNTGELFF	TGCGCCAGCAGCCGGGGGATTATGTTGTTAACAGGGAACACCGGGGAGCTGTTTTTT	-	19	-	TRBV5-1	TRBJ2-2
CATSSVWGGEGDTQYF	TGTGCCACCAGCAGTGTGTGGGGAGGGGAAGGAGATACGCAGTATTTT	TRBD2	16	-	TRBV15	TRBJ2-3
CASSLEGRDYEQYF	TGCGCCAGCAGCTTGGAAGGCAGGGACTACGAGCAGTACTTC	-	14	few	TRBV5-1	TRBJ2-7
CASSGTENEKLFF	TGTGCCAGCAGCGGGACTGAGAATGAAAAACTGTTTTTT	-	13	-	TRBV6-5	TRBJ1-4
CASSLDETGLGASPLHF	TGTGCCAGCAGCTTAGATGAGACAGGGCTGGGGGCTTCACCCCTCCACTTT	TRBD1	17	-	TRBV7-2	TRBJ1-6